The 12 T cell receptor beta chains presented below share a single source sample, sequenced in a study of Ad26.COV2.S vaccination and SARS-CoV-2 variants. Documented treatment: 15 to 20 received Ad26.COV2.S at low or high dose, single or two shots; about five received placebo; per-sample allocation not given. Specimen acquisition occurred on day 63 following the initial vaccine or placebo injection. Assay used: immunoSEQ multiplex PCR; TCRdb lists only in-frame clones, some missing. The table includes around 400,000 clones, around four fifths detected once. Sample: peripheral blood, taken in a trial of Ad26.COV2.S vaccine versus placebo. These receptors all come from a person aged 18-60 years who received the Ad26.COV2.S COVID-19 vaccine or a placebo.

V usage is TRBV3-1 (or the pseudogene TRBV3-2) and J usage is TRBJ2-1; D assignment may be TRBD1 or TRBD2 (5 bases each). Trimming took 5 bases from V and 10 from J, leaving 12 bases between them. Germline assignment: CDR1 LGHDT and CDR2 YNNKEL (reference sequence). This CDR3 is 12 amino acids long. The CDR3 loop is CASSALGEEQFF. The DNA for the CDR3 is TGTGCCAGCAGCGCCCTAGGGGAGGAGCAGTTCTTC.

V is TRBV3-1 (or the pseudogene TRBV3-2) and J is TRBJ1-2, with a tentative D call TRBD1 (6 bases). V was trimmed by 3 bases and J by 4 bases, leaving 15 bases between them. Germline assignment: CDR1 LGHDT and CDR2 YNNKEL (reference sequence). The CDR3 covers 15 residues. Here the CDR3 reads CASSHGNRAGYGYTF. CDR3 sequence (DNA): TGTGCCAGCAGCCATGGTAACAGGGCCGGCTATGGCTACACCTTC.

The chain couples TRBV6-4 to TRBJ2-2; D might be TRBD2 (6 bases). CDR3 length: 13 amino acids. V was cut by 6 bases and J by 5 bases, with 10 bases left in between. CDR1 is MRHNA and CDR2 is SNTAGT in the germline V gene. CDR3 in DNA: TGTGCCAGCAGCGGGAGCCTTACCGGGGAGCTGTTTTTT. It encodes CASSGSLTGELFF.

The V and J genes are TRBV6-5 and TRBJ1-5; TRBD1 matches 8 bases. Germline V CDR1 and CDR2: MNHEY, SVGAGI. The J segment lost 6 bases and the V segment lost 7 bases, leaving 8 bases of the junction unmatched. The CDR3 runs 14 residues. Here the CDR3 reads CASIPGQVGQPQHF. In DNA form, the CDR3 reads TGTGCCAGCATTCCGGGACAGGTAGGTCAGCCCCAGCATTTT.

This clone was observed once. Here the CDR3 DNA reads TGTGCCAGCAGTCCTACGGGACAACTCTACGAGCAGTACTTC. It yields the protein CASSPTGQLYEQYF. The gene calls are TRBV27 and TRBJ2-7, with D maybe TRBD1 (6 bases). The length of the CDR3 is 14 residues. Germline CDR1 and CDR2: MNHEY and SMNVEV (reference sequence). V dropped 5 bases and J dropped 3 bases, with 14 bases sitting between them.

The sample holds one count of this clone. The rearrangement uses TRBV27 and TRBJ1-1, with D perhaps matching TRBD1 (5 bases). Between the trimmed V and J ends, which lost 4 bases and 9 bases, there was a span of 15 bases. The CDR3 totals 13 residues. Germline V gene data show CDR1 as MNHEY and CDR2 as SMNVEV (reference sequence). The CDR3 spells CASSSSERTQAFF. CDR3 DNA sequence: TGTGCCAGCAGTTCATCCGAAAGGACACAAGCTTTCTTT.

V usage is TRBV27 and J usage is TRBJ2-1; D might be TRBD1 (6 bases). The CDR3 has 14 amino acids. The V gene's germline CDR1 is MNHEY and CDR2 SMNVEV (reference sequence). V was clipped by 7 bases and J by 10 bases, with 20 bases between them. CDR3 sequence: CASNPIGQLREQFF. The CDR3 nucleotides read TGTGCCAGCAATCCCATAGGACAGCTTCGGGAGCAGTTCTTC.

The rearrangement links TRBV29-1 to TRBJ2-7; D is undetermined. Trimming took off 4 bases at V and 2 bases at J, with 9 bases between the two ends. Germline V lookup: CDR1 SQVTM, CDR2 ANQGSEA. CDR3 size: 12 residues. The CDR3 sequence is CSVGGPPYEQYF. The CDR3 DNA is TGCAGCGTTGGCGGCCCCCCCTACGAGCAGTACTTC.

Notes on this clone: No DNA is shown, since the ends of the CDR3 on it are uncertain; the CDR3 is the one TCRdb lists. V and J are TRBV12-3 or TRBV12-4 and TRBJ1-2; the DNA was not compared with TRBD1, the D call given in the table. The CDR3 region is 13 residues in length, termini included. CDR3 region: CASSPEVGVGALF.

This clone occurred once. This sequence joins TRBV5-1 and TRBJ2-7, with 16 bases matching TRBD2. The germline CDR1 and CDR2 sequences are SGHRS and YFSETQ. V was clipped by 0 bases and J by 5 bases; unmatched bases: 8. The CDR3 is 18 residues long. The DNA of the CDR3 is TGCGCCAGCAGCTTGGCCCCGGGACTAGCGGGAGGGAGCAACGAGCAGTACTTC. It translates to CASSLAPGLAGGSNEQYF.

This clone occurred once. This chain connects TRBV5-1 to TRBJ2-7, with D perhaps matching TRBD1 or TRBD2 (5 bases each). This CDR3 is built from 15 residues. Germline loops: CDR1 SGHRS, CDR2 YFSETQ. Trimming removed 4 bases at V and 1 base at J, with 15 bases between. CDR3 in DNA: TGCGCCAGCAGCGCCTTCCCTGGGGGATCCTACGAGCAGTACTTC. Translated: CASSAFPGGSYEQYF.

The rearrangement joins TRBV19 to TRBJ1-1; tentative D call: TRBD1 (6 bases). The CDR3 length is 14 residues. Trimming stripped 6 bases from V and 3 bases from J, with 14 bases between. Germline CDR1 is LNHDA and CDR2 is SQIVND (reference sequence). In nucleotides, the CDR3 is TGTGCCAGTAGAGTCCCGGGGGCTTACACTGAAGCTTTCTTT. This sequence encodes CASRVPGAYTEAFF.